This is a list of T cell receptor beta chains from one sample in a study of blood T cell repertoires in COVID-19. TCRdb's copy holds only in-frame clones and misses some; the assay was immunoSEQ multiplex PCR. The sample includes tens of thousands of clones, roughly 84% of them seen just once. Sample: peripheral blood. The receptor source for this set is an elderly woman in a cohort sampled during active or convalescent COVID-19. Both conserved end residues are part of each CDR3. A D gene is named only where the DNA matches it firmly. Size is stated for part of the rows, as once, few or many counts, or as a class when the clone is expanded.

TRBD2	TRBV7-9	TRBJ2-1	.	15	TGTGCCAGCAGCTTTGCTCTAGCGGGAGACTTTGAGCAGTTCTTC	CASSFALAGDFEQFF
.	TRBV13	TRBJ1-1	once	13	TGTGCCAGCAGCTTACAACGAGGCACTGAAGCTTTCTTT	CASSLQRGTEAFF
TRBD1	TRBV27	TRBJ1-5	.	15	TGTGCCAGCAGTTTGGGGACAGGGGGCGATCAGCCCCAGCATTTT	CASSLGTGGDQPQHF
TRBD1	TRBV5-1	TRBJ1-3	.	14	TGCGCCAGCAGCCCGGGACAGTCCGGAAACACCATATATTTT	CASSPGQSGNTIYF
.	TRBV2	TRBJ2-3	.	14	TGTGCCAGCAGTGACAGATCTAGCACAGATACGCAGTATTTT	CASSDRSSTDTQYF
TRBD1	TRBV19	TRBJ1-5	.	14	TGTGCCAGTAGTAGGGGGACAGGGAATCAGCCCCAGCATTTT	CASSRGTGNQPQHF
TRBD1	TRBV25-1	TRBJ1-2	.	17	TGTGCCAGCAGTGAAGGGGGACAGGGGGATGTTAACTATGGCTACACCTTC	CASSEGGQGDVNYGYTF
TRBD1	TRBV11-2	TRBJ1-2	.	13	TGTGCCAGCAGCCCCAGGACAGGGGATGGCTACACCTTC	CASSPRTGDGYTF
.	TRBV7-8	TRBJ1-1	.	14	TGTGCCAGCAGCTTTCAAACACAGGGTTTTGCAGCTTTCTTT	CASSFQTQGFAAFF
.	TRBV2	TRBJ2-3	.	14	TGTGCCAGCAGTGAGGCGGGGATAGCAGATACGCAGTATTTT	CASSEAGIADTQYF
TRBD1	TRBV24-1	TRBJ1-5	.	14	TGTGCCACCAGTGATGTGAACAGGGGCCAGCCCCAGCATTTT	CATSDVNRGQPQHF
.	TRBV20-1	TRBJ2-4	.	13	TGCAGTGCTAGTCAGGGCGCCAAAAACATTCAGTACTTC	CSASQGAKNIQYF
TRBD1	TRBV7-9	TRBJ2-7	.	13	TGTGCCAGCAGCCGTACAGGGGGCAACGAGCAGTACTTC	CASSRTGGNEQYF
TRBD1	TRBV19	TRBJ2-7	.	16	TGTGCCAGTAGTATAGGAGGGACAGGGCCCTACTACGAGCAGTACTTC	CASSIGGTGPYYEQYF
.	TRBV11-2	TRBJ2-3	.	16	TGTGCCAGCAGCAATGGATGGGGCAGGGGCACAGATACGCAGTATTTT	CASSNGWGRGTDTQYF
TRBD2	TRBV5-1	TRBJ2-5	few	13	TGCGCCAGCAGCAATAGCGGGAGGGAGACCCAGTACTTC	CASSNSGRETQYF
.	TRBV3-1/TRBV3-2	TRBJ2-1	.	14	TGTGCCAGCAGCCCCGCGGGCCCCTACAATGAGCAGTTCTTC	CASSPAGPYNEQFF
TRBD1	TRBV7-2	TRBJ1-2	.	19	TGTGCCAGCAGCTTAGGGAGGGACAGGGGGCACCCAGCTAACTATGGCTACACCTTC	CASSLGRDRGHPANYGYTF
TRBD1	TRBV5-1	TRBJ1-1	.	16	TGCGCCAGCAGCTTGACGACAGGGGTCATGAACACTGAAGCTTTCTTT	CASSLTTGVMNTEAFF
.	TRBV28	TRBJ1-3	.	14	TGTGCCAGCAGGGACAGTAGCTCTGGAAACACCATATATTTT	CASRDSSSGNTIYF
TRBD2	TRBV5-8	TRBJ2-3	.	17	TGTGCCAGCAGCTTGGGTCTAGCGGTAACTAGCACAGATACGCAGTATTTT	CASSLGLAVTSTDTQYF